These 29 T cell receptor beta chains share one sample of origin, sequenced in a study of T cells in Graves' hyperthyroidism and ophthalmopathy. Researchers took RNA transcripts and amplified the TCR beta CDR3 regions from them. TCR CDR3 underwent first-round RT-PCR with the HTBI primer set. TCRdb analysed the multiplex PCR reads with MiXCR anew, one entry per CDR3 protein. Of around 540,000 distinct CDR3 sequences in the sample, around 45% were seen once. The sequencing input was peripheral blood or thyroid tissue (not recorded which). These receptors were taken from a woman younger than 30 with Graves' hyperthyroidism.

This clonotype occurred a few times. The chain has TRBV6-1 and TRBJ2-5; D remains unclear. Germline V CDR1 and CDR2: MNHNS, SASEGT. The CDR3 totals 12 residues. Trimming took 6 bases from V and 4 from J, leaving 9 bases between them. Here the CDR3 reads CASRMGRETQYF. CDR3 DNA sequence: TGTGCCAGCAGAATGGGCCGAGAGACCCAGTACTTC.

This clonotype was observed many times. The chain uses TRBV29-1 and TRBJ2-7; 10 bases map to TRBD2. Germline V lookup: CDR1 SQVTM, CDR2 ANQGSEA. The CDR3 totals 14 residues. Trimming cost V 5 bases and J 2 bases; bases outside gene matches: 6. CDR3 protein: CSVNPSGRAYEQYF. In nucleotides, the CDR3 is TGCAGCGTTAATCCCAGCGGGAGGGCCTACGAGCAGTACTTC.

The CDR3 spells CAWTLDRGYYGYTF. The CDR3 region has the DNA TGTGCCTGGACCCTAGACAGGGGGTACTATGGCTACACCTTC. V gene TRBV7-2 combines with J gene TRBJ1-2; TRBD1 matches at 9 bases. The CDR3 runs to 14 residues. Trimming at V came to 11 bases and at J to 3 bases, leaving 10 bases not matched to a gene. CDR1 and CDR2 from the germline V gene are SGHTA and FQGNSA.

This clonotype showed up many times. This chain joins TRBV2 and TRBJ2-5; D is undetermined. V lost 5 bases and J lost 5, with 9 bases in between. CDR1 is SNHLY and CDR2 is FYNNEI in the germline V gene. The CDR3 length is 12 residues. DNA for the CDR3: TGTGCCAGCAGTTCCGGCCTGGAGACCCAGTACTTC. Translation: CASSSGLETQYF.

Notes on this clonotype: It may be a read error: a sequence one base away is much more abundant. The chain combines TRBV7-2 with TRBJ2-5; perhaps TRBD1 as D (5 bases). Germline V gene lookup returns CDR1 SGHTA and CDR2 FQGNSA. The CDR3 loop spans 16 amino acids. Trimming stripped 5 bases from V and 0 bases from J, with 16 bases between. The CDR3 here is CASSPHPQGYQETQYF. The CDR3 nucleotides read TGTGCCAGCAGCCCCCACCCCCAGGGTTACCAAGAGACCCAGTACTTC.

This clonotype was recorded a few times. The chain is built from TRBV7-8 and TRBJ1-2; weak D call: TRBD1 (5 bases). CDR1 and CDR2 (germline): SGHVS, FQNEAQ. This CDR3 has 15 amino acids. V gave up 5 bases and J gave up 4 bases, with 17 bases separating them. CDR3 sequence reads: CASSPQGSNPYGYTF. CDR3 DNA sequence: TGTGCCAGCAGCCCGCAGGGCTCCAATCCCTATGGCTACACCTTC.

On this clonotype itself: A read error may account for a junction end that differs from germline. V is TRBV7-7 and J is TRBJ2-5; 10 bases fit TRBD2. Germline V gene sequence: CDR1 SSHAT, CDR2 FNYEAQ (reference sequence). The CDR3 runs to 15 residues. The CDR3 loop is CASSRLAGRSETQYF. CDR3 DNA sequence: TGTGCTAGCAGCAGACTAGCGGGCAGATCAGAGACCCAGTACTTC. Using reference TRBV7-7 and TRBJ2-5 for the parts outside the CDR3, the full variable domain is GAGVSQSPRYKVTKRGQDVTLRCDPISSHATLYWYQQALGQGPEFLTYFNYEAQPDKSGLPSDRFSAERPEGSISTLTIQRTEQRDSAMYRCASSRLAGRSETQYFGPGTRLLVL.

The chain is built from TRBV14 and TRBJ1-1; D remains ambiguous. The length of the CDR3 is 15 residues. V gave up 4 bases and J gave up 2 bases, with 14 bases separating them. In germline, CDR1 is SGHDN, CDR2 FVKESK. In DNA form, the CDR3 reads TGTGCCAGCAGCCCTACAACGGGCGCTAACACTGAAGCTTTCTTT. It encodes CASSPTTGANTEAFF.

The sample holds many counts of this clonotype. This chain joins TRBV29-1 and TRBJ1-6; 7 nucleotides agree with TRBD1. Germline V gene data show CDR1 as SQVTM and CDR2 as ANQGSEA. The CDR3 sequence is 13 residues long. The V segment lost 6 bases and the J segment 5 bases; nucleotides outside the gene matches: 4. The CDR3 loop reads CSVGQGDNSPLHF. As DNA, the CDR3 is TGCAGCGTGGGGCAGGGGGATAATTCACCCCTCCACTTT.

The chain recombines TRBV2 with TRBJ2-5, with 7 positions matching TRBD1. The CDR3 runs 16 residues. CDR1 SNHLY and CDR2 FYNNEI come from the germline V gene. V dropped 8 bases and J dropped 5; count of bases not matched to a gene: 17. In nucleotides, the CDR3 is TGTGCCAGCGGACACTCAACAACAGGGGCGCAGGAGACCCAGTACTTC. Protein sequence: CASGHSTTGAQETQYF.

This clonotype was observed a few times. The gene calls are TRBV24-1 and TRBJ2-5; 7 bases align to TRBD2. Trimming took 1 base from V and 2 from J; bases not matched to a gene: 9. The CDR3 is made up of 17 amino acids. Germline V lookup: CDR1 KGHDR, CDR2 SFDVKD. CDR3 loop: CATSDLSSGGSQETQYF. DNA for the CDR3: TGTGCCACCAGTGATTTATCCTCGGGGGGTAGTCAAGAGACCCAGTACTTC.

Only one count was recorded for this clonotype. Being one base from a much bigger clone, this may be a read error. The chain uses TRBV13 and TRBJ2-5, with D possibly TRBD1 on 6 matching bases. The CDR3 has 14 residues. CDR1 is PRHDT, CDR2 FYEKMQ, per germline (reference sequence). The CDR3 here is CASSLGWDTETQHF. CDR3 DNA sequence: TGTGCCAGCAGCTTAGGGTGGGACACCGAGACCCAGCACTTC. The full variable domain, with the rest looked up from reference TRBV13 and TRBJ2-5, is AAGVIQSPRHLIKEKRETATLKCYPIPRHDTVYWYQQGPGQDPQFLISFYEKMQSDKGSIPDRFSAQQFSDYHSELNMSSLELGDSALYFCASSLGWDTETQHFGPGTRLLVL.

V and J are TRBV7-9 and TRBJ2-5; TRBD2 is a possible D gene (6 bases). Germline V gene data show CDR1 as SEHNR and CDR2 as FQNEAQ (reference sequence). CDR3 size: 13 residues. Trimming removed 7 bases from V and 0 bases from J, with 9 bases in between. DNA of the CDR3: TGTGCCAGCACCCAGCGGGACCAAGAGACCCAGTACTTC. Its protein is CASTQRDQETQYF. The full variable domain, with the rest looked up from reference TRBV7-9 and TRBJ2-5, is DTGVSQNPRHKITKRGQNVTFRCDPISEHNRLYWYRQTLGQGPEFLTYFQNEAQLEKSRLLSDRFSAERPKGSFSTLEIQRTEQGDSAMYLCASTQRDQETQYFGPGTRLLVL.

A few counts support this clonotype. The rearrangement uses TRBV20-1 and TRBJ2-7; 13 nucleotides agree with TRBD2. With 5 bases clipped from V and 6 bases from J, the junction kept 4 bases outside the gene matches. The CDR3 totals 13 residues. Germline values: CDR1 DFQATT, CDR2 SNEGSKA (reference sequence). Here the CDR3 reads CSAGGLAGFEQYF. As DNA, the CDR3 is TGCAGTGCTGGGGGACTAGCGGGATTCGAGCAGTACTTC.

At least ten counts were recorded for this clonotype. This CDR3 is CATSESDNQPQHF. DNA for the CDR3: TGTGCCACCAGTGAAAGTGACAATCAGCCCCAGCATTTT. V and J are TRBV24-1 and TRBJ1-5; D gene unclear. V lost 4 bases and J lost 3, with 6 bases in between. Germline CDR1 is KGHDR and CDR2 is SFDVKD. The CDR3 covers 13 residues.

The chain is built from TRBV19 and TRBJ1-1; 7 bases agree with TRBD1. V was pared by 3 bases and J by 6 bases, with 4 bases of the junction left unmatched. The CDR3 sequence is 13 residues long. The germline V gene encodes CDR1 LNHDA and CDR2 SQIVND (reference sequence). CDR3: CASSMTGSPEAFF. The CDR3 nucleotides read TGTGCCAGTAGTATGACAGGGAGTCCTGAAGCTTTCTTT. The entire variable domain, with the rest obtained from reference TRBV19 and TRBJ1-1, is as follows: DGGITQSPKYLFRKEGQNVTLSCEQNLNHDAMYWYRQDPGQGLRLIYYSQIVNDFQKGDIAEGYSVSREKKESFPLTVTSAQKNPTAFYLCASSMTGSPEAFFGQGTRLTVV.

The chain has TRBV7-2 and TRBJ2-7; the D gene is possibly TRBD2 (7 bases). Germline V lookup: CDR1 SGHTA, CDR2 FQGNSA. The ends were cut back, 5 bases at V and 5 bases at J, with 16 bases in the middle. The CDR3 has 14 amino acids. The CDR3 loop is CASSTSSGQHEQYF. CDR3 bases: TGTGCCAGCAGCACCTCTAGCGGACAGCACGAGCAGTACTTC.

This clonotype appeared a few times. The V and J genes are TRBV24-1 and TRBJ2-2, with TRBD2 matching over 8 bases. The CDR3 is made up of 15 amino acids. Germline loops: CDR1 KGHDR, CDR2 SFDVKD. J lost 4 bases, V lost 8 bases, and 8 bases had no gene match. CDR3 region: CATTEAGVSTGELFF. CDR3 nucleotide sequence: TGTGCCACCACCGAAGCGGGAGTCAGCACCGGGGAGCTGTTTTTT.

The sample holds a few counts of this clonotype. The chain links TRBV7-2 to TRBJ1-3, with D hard to call. This CDR3 spans 18 amino acids. Germline CDR1 SGHTA, CDR2 FQGNSA. The V end lost 6 bases, the J end lost 0 bases, and 21 bases lay between the germline ends. This CDR3 is CASSNTPGSPRSGNTIYF. The CDR3 coding sequence is TGTGCCAGCAGTAACACTCCCGGGAGCCCCCGCTCTGGAAACACCATATATTTT.

On this clonotype itself: A junction end diverges from the germline sequence, so it may reflect a read error. The chain combines TRBV7-3 with TRBJ2-2, with D perhaps given as TRBD1 or TRBD2 (6 bases each). CDR1 and CDR2 from the germline V gene are SGHTA and FQGTGA. The CDR3 has 17 residues. The DNA for the CDR3 is TGCGCCAGCAGCCAAGTAAAGGGGGACTTCGACACCGGGGAGCTGTTTTTT. This sequence encodes CASSQVKGDFDTGELFF.

This clonotype was seen a few times. The V and J genes are TRBV9 and TRBJ1-4; possibly TRBD1 for D (6 bases). CDR1 and CDR2 from the germline V gene are SGDLS and YYNGEE. The CDR3 is 15 amino acids. V lost 0 bases, J lost 5 bases, and 11 bases lay in between. The CDR3 region is CASSVGGARNEKLFF. The CDR3 DNA follows: TGTGCCAGCAGCGTAGGGGGGGCTAGAAATGAAAAACTGTTTTTT.

The chain combines TRBV7-9 with TRBJ1-6; D is possibly TRBD1 (6 bases). The V gene lost 6 bases and the J gene lost 0 bases, with 15 bases spanning the gap. The CDR3 consists of 17 residues. CDR1 and CDR2 from the germline V gene are SEHNR and FQNEAQ (reference sequence). The CDR3 spells CASRALGASSYNSPLHF. The CDR3 DNA reads TGTGCCAGCAGGGCTCTGGGGGCGAGCTCCTATAATTCACCCCTCCACTTT.

This clonotype showed up many times. The rearrangement uses TRBV10-3 and TRBJ2-2; D call uncertain. Germline CDR1 ENHRY, CDR2 SYGVKD. Trimming took 6 bases from V and 2 from J, leaving 10 bases between them. The length of the CDR3 is 14 residues. The CDR3 nucleotides read TGTGCCATCAGCATAACAGTAAACACCGGGGAGCTGTTTTTT. Its protein is CAISITVNTGELFF.

As to this clonotype: A read error may be the cause here, since a much bigger clone is one base away. The chain couples TRBV20-1 to TRBJ1-6, with a tentative D call TRBD1 (6 bases). Trimming removed 6 bases from V and 7 bases from J, with 13 bases in between. Germline V gives CDR1 DFQATT, CDR2 SNEGSKA (reference sequence). The CDR3 runs 13 residues. This chain's CDR3 is CSALGGRNSPLHF. The CDR3 nucleotides are TGCAGTGCCCTCGGGGGGCGCAATTCACCCCTCCACTTT.

The gene calls are TRBV7-9 and TRBJ2-2, with D tentatively TRBD2 (6 bases). CDR3 length: 14 residues. Germline assignment: CDR1 SEHNR and CDR2 FQNEAQ (reference sequence). The V and J ends lost 3 bases and 3 bases respectively, with 8 bases between them. CDR3 residues: CASSFGGYTGELFF. CDR3 DNA: TGTGCCAGCAGCTTTGGGGGGTACACCGGGGAGCTGTTTTTT.

The chain employs TRBV19 and TRBJ1-5, with a tentative D call TRBD1 (6 bases). The V gene's germline CDR1 is LNHDA and CDR2 SQIVND (reference sequence). This CDR3 comprises 13 residues. Trimming removed 7 bases at V and 4 bases at J, with 11 bases between. The CDR3 region is CASNDRINQPQHF. The CDR3 bases are TGTGCCAGTAACGACAGGATAAATCAGCCCCAGCATTTT.

As DNA, the CDR3 is TGCAGCGTTGGGAAGGGACAGGAATTCTACGAGCAGTACTTC. Protein: CSVGKGQEFYEQYF. The chain employs TRBV29-1 and TRBJ2-7; 8 bases line up with TRBD1. Losses at the gene ends were 4 bases for V and 3 bases for J; bases not matched to a gene: 8. The CDR3 has 14 residues. Germline values: CDR1 SQVTM, CDR2 ANQGSEA.

The V gene is TRBV9, the J gene TRBJ1-1; possible D gene TRBD1, 5 bases. This CDR3 has 15 residues. V was clipped by 4 bases and J by 1 base, with 14 bases between them. Germline V gene lookup returns CDR1 SGDLS and CDR2 YYNGEE. CDR3 protein: CASSRLGGGNTEAFF. CDR3 DNA: TGTGCCAGCAGCAGACTCGGCGGGGGGAACACTGAAGCTTTCTTT.

This sequence joins TRBV10-3 and TRBJ1-6, with TRBD1 matching over 8 bases. V lost 10 bases and J lost 10; bases outside the gene matches: 12. CDR1 and CDR2 from the germline V gene are ENHRY and SYGVKD. The CDR3 is 14 residues long. This CDR3 is CASSRQGMYSPLHF. The CDR3, as DNA: TGTGCCAGCAGCCGACAGGGGATGTACTCACCCCTCCACTTT.